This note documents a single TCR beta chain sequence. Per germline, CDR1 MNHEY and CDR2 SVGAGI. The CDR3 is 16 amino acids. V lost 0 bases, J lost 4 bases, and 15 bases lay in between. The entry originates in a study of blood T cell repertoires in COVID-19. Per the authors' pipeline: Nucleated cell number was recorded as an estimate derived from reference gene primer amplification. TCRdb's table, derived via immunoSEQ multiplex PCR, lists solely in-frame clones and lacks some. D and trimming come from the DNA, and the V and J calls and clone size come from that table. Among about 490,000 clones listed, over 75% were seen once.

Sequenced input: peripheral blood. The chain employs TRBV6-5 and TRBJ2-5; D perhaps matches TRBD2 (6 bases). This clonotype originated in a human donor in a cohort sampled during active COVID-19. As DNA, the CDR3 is TGTGCCAGCAGTTACTCGAGTATGAGGGGAGGAGAGACCCAGTACTTC. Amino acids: CASSYSSMRGGETQYF.